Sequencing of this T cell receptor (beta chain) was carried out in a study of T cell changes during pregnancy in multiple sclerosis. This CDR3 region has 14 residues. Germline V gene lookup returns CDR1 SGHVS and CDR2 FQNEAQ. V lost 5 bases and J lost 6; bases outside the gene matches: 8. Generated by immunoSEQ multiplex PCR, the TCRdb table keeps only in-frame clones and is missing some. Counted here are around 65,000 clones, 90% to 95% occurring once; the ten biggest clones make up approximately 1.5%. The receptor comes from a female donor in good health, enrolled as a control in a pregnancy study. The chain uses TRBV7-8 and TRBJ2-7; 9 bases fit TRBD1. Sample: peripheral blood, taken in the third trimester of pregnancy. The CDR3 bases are TGTGCCAGCAGCAAAGGGACAGGGATCGGCGAGCAGTACTTC. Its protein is CASSKGTGIGEQYF.